This T cell receptor (beta chain) stems from a study of blood T cell repertoires in COVID-19. Across the whole study: From T cells, B-cell-depleted T cells, or PBMCs came the material, which was cDNA or gDNA.

Per the original methods: Reference gene primer amplification in the assay estimated nucleated cell counts. Profiling relied on immunoSEQ multiplex PCR, and the TCRdb table lists in-frame clones only, not all of them. V and J calls and clone size are copied from that table; D and trimming were computed from the DNA. The sample has around 240,000 clones, more than 75% seen once. The sequenced sample consisted of peripheral blood. This TCR derives from a man between 35 and 55 years old with acute or convalescent COVID-19.

The CDR3, as DNA: TGTGCCAGCAGCTTAGTTCCGGGTTTGAACACCGGGGAGCTGTTTTTT. Encoded protein: CASSLVPGLNTGELFF. The V and J genes are TRBV7-6 and TRBJ2-2; D is uncertain. The germline gives CDR1 SGHVS, CDR2 FNYEAQ. V lost 1 base, J lost 1 base, and 10 bases lay in between. This CDR3 has 16 amino acids.